The clone carrying this T cell receptor beta chain was found many times. The antigen is not known. MiXCR, run by TCRdb on the reads, gives a single entry per CDR3 protein. The sample includes 200,000 to 300,000 distinct CDR3 sequences, about an eighth of them seen just once. Germline-derived CDR1 and CDR2 are SGHTA and FQGNSA. V gave up 1 base and J gave up 3 bases, with 10 bases separating them. CDR3 length: 15 residues. This record comes from a study of T cell repertoires in cytomegalovirus infection. Study in general: Shared public TCR beta signatures pointed to both CMV infection and a matching HLA type. Study-wide results and limits: HLA-C-restricted, CMV-specific TCR beta clonotypes were dominant ex vivo.

J is TRBJ2-1 and V is TRBV7-2; TRBD1 might be the D (5 bases). This TCR came from a human donor in good health (CMV status not recorded). Some clones in this sample may be carry-over from other donors' samples. Material for sequencing was PBMCs. The CDR3 nucleotides read TGTGCCAGCAGCTTAGAAGGGGCGAACTACAATGAGCAGTTCTTC. Amino acids: CASSLEGANYNEQFF. Using reference TRBV7-2 and TRBJ2-1 for the parts outside the CDR3, the full variable domain is GAGVSQSPSNKVTEKGKDVELRCDPISGHTALYWYRQSLGQGLEFLIYFQGNSAPDKSGLPSDRFSAERTGGSVSTLTIQRTQQEDSAVYLCASSLEGANYNEQFFGPGTRLTVL.